This record covers a single TCR beta chain. The data derive from a study of response to subunit inactivated influenza vaccine. TCRdb passed the RT-PCR reads through MiXCR, listing each CDR3 protein once. This table has about 540,000 distinct CDR3 sequences, under 30% appearing once. Trimming removed 0 bases from V and 0 bases from J, with 6 bases in between. Germline V gene data show CDR1 as GTSNPN and CDR2 as SVGIG (reference sequence). The CDR3 loop spans 15 amino acids. In addition, the sample was reused for a study of T cells expressing NK-cell markers. That work states: UMIs accompanied the 5'RACE template switching by which TCR beta cDNA was made.

The source was CD4+ T cells sorted from PBMCs, collected 11 to 12 days after vaccination. This rearrangement joins TRBV30 to TRBJ1-6; unclear D gene. The sequence derives from a man in his fifties who received an inactivated influenza vaccine. The DNA of the CDR3 is TGTGCCTGGAGTGTACTCAACTCCTATAATTCACCCCTCCACTTT. Its translation: CAWSVLNSYNSPLHF. Variable domain in full (rest from reference TRBV30 and TRBJ1-6): SQTIHQWPATLVQPVGSPLSLECTVEGTSNPNLYWYRQAAGRGLQLLFYSVGIGQISSEVPQNLSASRPQDRQFILSSKKLLLSDSGFYLCAWSVLNSYNSPLHFGNGTRLTVT.